These 25 T cell receptor beta chains originate from one sample sequenced in a study of monozygotic twins with inflammatory bowel disease. TCRdb re-analyzed the 5' RACE reads; it lists each CDR3 protein once, without DNA. Recorded for this sample: approximately 330,000 distinct CDR3 sequences. Source material: blood. The receptor source for this set is a human donor with ulcerative colitis or Crohn's disease, or a healthy co-twin of an affected twin (not recorded which).

This chain connects TRBV7-9 to TRBJ2-7. CDR1 and CDR2 from the germline V gene are SEHNR and FQNEAQ (reference sequence). The CDR3 is 14 residues long. CDR3 protein: CASSLGSNPYEQYF.

V is TRBV15 and J is TRBJ2-5; TCRdb selects TRBD1, and the lack of DNA leaves this call unchecked. The CDR3 extends over 16 amino acids. The V gene's germline CDR1 is LNHNV and CDR2 YYDKDF (reference sequence). CDR3 protein: CATSRGFSTGQETQYF.

CDR3 protein: CASGLAGVNEQFF. J is TRBJ2-1 and V is TRBV5-1; the TCRdb D gene call, TRBD2, has no DNA to confirm it. The CDR3 runs to 13 residues. The germline V gene encodes CDR1 SGHRS and CDR2 YFSETQ.

The chain combines TRBV7-2 with TRBJ2-1; the D call from TCRdb, TRBD1, cannot be confirmed without DNA. The CDR3 sequence is 14 residues long. The germline gives CDR1 SGHTA, CDR2 FQGNSA. This CDR3 reads CASSPPPRGHEQFF.

This chain uses TRBV7-9 with TRBJ2-3; TCRdb proposes TRBD1, but this gene call is untestable without DNA. The CDR3 is made up of 14 amino acids. In germline, CDR1 is SEHNR, CDR2 FQNEAQ (reference sequence). CDR3 residues: CASRLDSNTDTQYF.

The chain carries TRBV6-5 and TRBJ2-2; TCRdb returns TRBD2, unconfirmable since there is no DNA. The CDR3 has 20 amino acids. Germline assignment: CDR1 MNHEY and CDR2 SVGAGI. The CDR3: CASSYETLWRVRHDTGELFF.

This chain joins TRBV7-9 and TRBJ2-4; TCRdb names TRBD1, which stays unverified in the absence of DNA. The CDR3 runs to 16 residues. Germline V gene data show CDR1 as SEHNR and CDR2 as FQNEAQ (reference sequence). The CDR3 protein is CASSATGGTAKNIQYF. Based on the CDR3 plus reference TRBV7-9 and TRBJ2-4, the full variable domain is DTGVSQNPRHKITKRGQNVTFRCDPISEHNRLYWYRQTLGQGPEFLTYFQNEAQLEKSRLLSDRFSAERPKGSFSTLEIQRTEQGDSAMYLCASSATGGTAKNIQYFGAGTRLSVL.

The gene calls are TRBV6-6 and TRBJ1-2; the D call of TRBD1 rests on TCRdb alone, since no DNA is present to check it. This CDR3 is built from 14 residues. Germline assignment: CDR1 MNHNY and CDR2 SVGAGI (reference sequence). The CDR3 region is CASSYSTGNYGYTF.

The chain recombines TRBV12-3 or TRBV12-4 with TRBJ2-5; TCRdb selects TRBD1, and the lack of DNA leaves this call unchecked. This CDR3 contains 13 residues. CDR3 loop: CASSPPDEETQYF.

The chain carries TRBV6-5 and TRBJ1-5; TCRdb calls TRBD1, which cannot be checked without DNA. Germline CDR1 reads MNHEY; CDR2 reads SVGAGI. The CDR3 is made up of 16 amino acids. The CDR3 sequence: CASSYSGQGAGQPQHF.

The chain has TRBV3-1 and TRBJ2-1. There are 13 residues in the CDR3. CDR1 and CDR2 from the germline V gene are LGHDT and YNNKEL (reference sequence). CDR3 protein: CASSQDRSNEQFF.

The chain couples TRBV18 to TRBJ1-5. The germline V gene encodes CDR1 KGHSH and CDR2 LQKENI. This CDR3 is built from 15 residues. CDR3 sequence reads: CASSPTGGGKQPQHF. Looking up the rest from reference TRBV18 and TRBJ1-5 gives the full variable domain: NAGVMQNPRHLVRRRGQEARLRCSPMKGHSHVYWYRQLPEEGLKFMVYLQKENIIDESGMPKERFSAEFPKEGPSILRIQQVVRGDSAAYFCASSPTGGGKQPQHFGDGTRLSIL.

The V and J genes are TRBV7-2 and TRBJ1-2. CDR3 size: 12 residues. Germline assignment: CDR1 SGHTA and CDR2 FQGNSA. CDR3 in amino acids: CASSPPHYGYTF.

The chain combines TRBV28 with TRBJ1-5. This CDR3 region has 15 residues. Germline assignment: CDR1 MDHEN and CDR2 SYDVKM. CDR3 amino acids: CASSLLGSANQPQHF.

The chain combines TRBV29-1 with TRBJ1-1. The CDR3 has 14 residues. CDR1 is SQVTM, CDR2 ANQGSEA, per germline. CDR3 in amino acids: CSAGSIRGVTEAFF.

The chain joins TRBV27 to TRBJ1-1; the D gene TCRdb calls, TRBD1, cannot be checked with no DNA. The CDR3 consists of 14 residues. Germline V gene data show CDR1 as MNHEY and CDR2 as SMNVEV (reference sequence). CDR3 in amino acids: CASRQLSRTGWAFF.

The chain employs TRBV20-1 and TRBJ2-3; TCRdb lists TRBD2, though no DNA is available to test this call. The CDR3 extends over 14 amino acids. Germline loops: CDR1 DFQATT, CDR2 SNEGSKA (reference sequence). The CDR3 sequence is CSARRGGPGDTQYF.

V gene TRBV28 combines with J gene TRBJ2-7; TCRdb's D gene call, TRBD1, goes unchecked for lack of DNA. The germline V gene encodes CDR1 MDHEN and CDR2 SYDVKM. The CDR3 length is 15 residues. CDR3 sequence: CASSDIQGRLYEQYF.

The rearrangement joins TRBV4-1 to TRBJ2-1. The CDR3 is 15 residues long. Per the germline V gene, CDR1 is MGHRA and CDR2 is YSYEKL. The CDR3 sequence is CASSQVGSNYNEQFF.

The chain has TRBV12-3 or TRBV12-4 and TRBJ2-3; the D call from TCRdb, TRBD2, cannot be confirmed without DNA. This CDR3 contains 16 residues. The CDR3 reads CASSPGTSGSGDTQYF.

The chain couples TRBV5-1 to TRBJ2-3; TCRdb names TRBD1, which stays unverified in the absence of DNA. The CDR3 contains 14 residues. Germline V gene lookup returns CDR1 SGHRS and CDR2 YFSETQ. CDR3 region: CASSSAGQREAQYF.

The rearrangement links TRBV4-1 to TRBJ2-7; TCRdb reports TRBD1, a call that lacks DNA to check it against. Germline V gene sequence: CDR1 MGHRA, CDR2 YSYEKL. This CDR3 spans 14 amino acids. CDR3 loop: CASSRGDNSYEQYF.

CDR3 sequence: CASSLGPERTDTQYF. The rearrangement links TRBV5-1 to TRBJ2-3. The germline CDR1 and CDR2 sequences are SGHRS and YFSETQ. The CDR3 sequence is 15 residues long.

This sequence joins TRBV5-1 and TRBJ1-1. The CDR3 loop spans 13 amino acids. Germline V gives CDR1 SGHRS, CDR2 YFSETQ. CDR3 sequence: CASSPDGLTEAFF.

CDR3 residues: CASKLGQGIQETQYF. V gene TRBV27 combines with J gene TRBJ2-5; TCRdb outputs TRBD1, but without DNA this stays unchecked. The length of the CDR3 is 15 residues. Germline assignment: CDR1 MNHEY and CDR2 SMNVEV (reference sequence).